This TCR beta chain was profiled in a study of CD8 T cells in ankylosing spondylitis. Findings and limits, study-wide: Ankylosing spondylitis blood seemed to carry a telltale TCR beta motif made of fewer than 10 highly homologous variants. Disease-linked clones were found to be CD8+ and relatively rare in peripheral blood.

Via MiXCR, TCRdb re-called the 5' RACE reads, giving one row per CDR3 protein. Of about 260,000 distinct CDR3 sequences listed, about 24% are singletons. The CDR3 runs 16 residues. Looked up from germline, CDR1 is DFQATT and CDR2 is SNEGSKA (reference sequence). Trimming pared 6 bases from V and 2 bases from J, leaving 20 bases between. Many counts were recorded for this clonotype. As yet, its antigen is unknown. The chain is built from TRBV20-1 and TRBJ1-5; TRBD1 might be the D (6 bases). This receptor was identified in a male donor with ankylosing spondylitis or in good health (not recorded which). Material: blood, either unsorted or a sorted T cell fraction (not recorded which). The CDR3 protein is CSAQWGATGGNQPQHF. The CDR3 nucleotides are TGCAGTGCACAGTGGGGGGCAACGGGTGGCAATCAGCCCCAGCATTTT.